This T cell receptor (beta chain) was observed in a study of cytomegalovirus exposure and HLA in healthy donors. Overall study results and limits: Later genetic work tied a missense DCLRE1C variant to beta-chain V and J trimming. Earlier findings revealed that most TCR beta V segments proved productive either about 87% or about 30% of the time. In vitro, a few CMV-associated chains proved specific for CMV antigens.

Per the germline V gene, CDR1 is MNHEY and CDR2 is SMNVEV (reference sequence). V was clipped by 6 bases and J by 2 bases, with 12 bases between them. The CDR3 runs 14 residues. The study ran its PCR with 60 Vbeta and 13 Jbeta primers. Assay used: immunoSEQ multiplex PCR; TCRdb lists only in-frame clones, some missing. The table shows roughly 230,000 clones, with 78% occurring only once. This clone showed up just a few times. No antigen is known for it. Sequencing was performed on PBMCs. The rearrangement joins TRBV27 to TRBJ2-3; a weak D match, TRBD2 (5 bases). This clonotype was obtained from a boy younger than 18 in good health and CMV-seronegative. The CDR3 protein is CASSFRGFTDTQYF. The CDR3 DNA follows: TGTGCCAGCAGCTTTCGGGGATTCACAGATACGCAGTATTTT.